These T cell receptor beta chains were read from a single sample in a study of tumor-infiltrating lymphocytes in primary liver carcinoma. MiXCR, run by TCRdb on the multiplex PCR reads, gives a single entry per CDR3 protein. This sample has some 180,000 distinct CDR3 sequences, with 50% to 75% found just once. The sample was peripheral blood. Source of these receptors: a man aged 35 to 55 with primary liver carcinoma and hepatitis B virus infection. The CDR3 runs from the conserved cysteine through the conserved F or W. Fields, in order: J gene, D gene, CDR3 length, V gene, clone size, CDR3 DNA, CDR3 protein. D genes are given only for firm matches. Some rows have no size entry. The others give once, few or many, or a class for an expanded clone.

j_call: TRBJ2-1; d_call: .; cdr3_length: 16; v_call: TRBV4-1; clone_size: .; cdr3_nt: TGCACCAGCAGCCAACCGGGATACAGCTCCTACAATGAGCAGTTCTTC; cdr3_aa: CTSSQPGYSSYNEQFF
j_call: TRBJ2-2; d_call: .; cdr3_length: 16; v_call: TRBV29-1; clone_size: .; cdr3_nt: TGCAGCGACTTCTATACGGAGGGCCCCCACACCGGGGAGCTGTTTTTT; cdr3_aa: CSDFYTEGPHTGELFF
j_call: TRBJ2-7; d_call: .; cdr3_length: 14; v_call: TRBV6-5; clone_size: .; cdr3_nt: TGTGCCAGCAGCATCAGGGTAGCGGCCTACGAGCAGTACTTC; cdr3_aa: CASSIRVAAYEQYF
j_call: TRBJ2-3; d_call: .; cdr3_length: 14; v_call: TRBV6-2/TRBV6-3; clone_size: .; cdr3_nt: TGTGCCAGCAGTTACACCGCCCGAACAGATACGCGGTGTTTT; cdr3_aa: CASSYTARTDTRCF
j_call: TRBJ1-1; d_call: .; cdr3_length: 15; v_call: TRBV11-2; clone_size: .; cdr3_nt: TGTGCCAGCAGCTTAGAGCCATGGGCGCAAACTGAAGCTGTCTTT; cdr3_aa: CASSLEPWAQTEAVF
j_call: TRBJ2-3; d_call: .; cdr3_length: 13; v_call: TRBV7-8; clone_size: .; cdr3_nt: TGTGCCAGCAGATTAGCGGAAACAGATACGCAGTATTTT; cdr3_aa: CASRLAETDTQYF
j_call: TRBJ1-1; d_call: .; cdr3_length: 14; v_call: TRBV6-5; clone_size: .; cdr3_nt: TGTGTCAGCTCCTGGGTTGTAGGGAACACTGAAGCTTTCTTT; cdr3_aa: CVSSWVVGNTEAFF
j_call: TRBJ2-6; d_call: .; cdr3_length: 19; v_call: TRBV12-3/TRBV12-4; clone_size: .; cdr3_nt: TGTGCCAGCACCATCACCCTGGGCAGGGGAGAGTCTGGGGCCAACGTCCTGACTTTC; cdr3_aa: CASTITLGRGESGANVLTF
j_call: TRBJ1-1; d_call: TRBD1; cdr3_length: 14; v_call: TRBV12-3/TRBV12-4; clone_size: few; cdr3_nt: TGTGCCAGCAGACCACCCTACAGGGGAACTGAAGCTTTCTTT; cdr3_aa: CASRPPYRGTEAFF
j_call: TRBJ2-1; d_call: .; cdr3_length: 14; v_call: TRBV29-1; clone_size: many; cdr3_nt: TGCAGCGTTGACCAGGATGCGAGTTACAATGAGCAGTTCTTC; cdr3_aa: CSVDQDASYNEQFF
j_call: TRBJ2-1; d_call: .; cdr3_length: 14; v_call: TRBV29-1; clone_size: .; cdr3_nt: TGCAGCGCTGGGGTTAGCGAGAGATCGAATGAGCAGTTCTTC; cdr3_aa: CSAGVSERSNEQFF
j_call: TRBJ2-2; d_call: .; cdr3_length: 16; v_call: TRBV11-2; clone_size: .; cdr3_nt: TGTGCCAGCAGCCTACAGAAAGAACCGAACACCGGGGGGCTGTTTTTT; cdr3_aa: CASSLQKEPNTGGLFF
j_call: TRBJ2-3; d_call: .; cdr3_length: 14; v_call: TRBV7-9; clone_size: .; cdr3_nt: TGTCCCAGCAGCACCAGTTCTACCCTGGGTACGCAGTATTTT; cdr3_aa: CPSSTSSTLGTQYF
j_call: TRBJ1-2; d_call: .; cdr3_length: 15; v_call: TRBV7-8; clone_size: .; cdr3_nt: TGTGCCAATAGCCCTCGGACGGGGGTGAACTATGGCTACACCTTC; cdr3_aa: CANSPRTGVNYGYTF
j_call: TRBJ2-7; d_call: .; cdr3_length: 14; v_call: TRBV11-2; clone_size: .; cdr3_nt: TGTGCCAGCAGCACAACGGACGGAGCCTGCGAGCAGTACTTC; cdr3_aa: CASSTTDGACEQYF
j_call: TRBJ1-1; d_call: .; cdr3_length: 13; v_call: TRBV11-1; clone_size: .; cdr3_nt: TGTGCCAGCAGCTTAGAAGATGGCGGTCAAGCTTTCTTT; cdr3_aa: CASSLEDGGQAFF
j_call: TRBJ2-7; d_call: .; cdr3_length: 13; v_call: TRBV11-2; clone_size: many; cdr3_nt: TGTGCCAGCAGCGACTATATGGGGGACGAGCAGTACTTC; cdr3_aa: CASSDYMGDEQYF
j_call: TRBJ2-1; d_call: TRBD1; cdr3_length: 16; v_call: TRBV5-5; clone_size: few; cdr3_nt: TGTGCCAGCAGCTTGGTCGGTGGGACAGGAAGGAATGAGCAGTTCTTC; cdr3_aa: CASSLVGGTGRNEQFF
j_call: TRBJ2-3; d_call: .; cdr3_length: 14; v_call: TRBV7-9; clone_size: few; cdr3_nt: TGTGCCAGCAGCTTCGAACAGGGACCCGATACGCAGTATTTT; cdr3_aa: CASSFEQGPDTQYF
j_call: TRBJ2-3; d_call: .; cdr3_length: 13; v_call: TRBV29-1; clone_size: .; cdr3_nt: TGCAGCGCGGACACCTCCGCCACAGATACGCAGTATTTT; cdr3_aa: CSADTSATDTQYF
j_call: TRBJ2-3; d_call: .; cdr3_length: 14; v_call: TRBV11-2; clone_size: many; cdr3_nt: TGTGCCAGCAGCCCCGGACAGATCACAGATACGCAGTATTTT; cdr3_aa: CASSPGQITDTQYF
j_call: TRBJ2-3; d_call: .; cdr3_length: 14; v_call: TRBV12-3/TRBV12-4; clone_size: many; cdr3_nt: TGTGCCAGCAGTTTCATCCAGGGCGCAGATACGCAGTATTTT; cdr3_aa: CASSFIQGADTQYF